The clone carrying this T cell receptor (beta chain) showed up many times. What it recognizes is unknown. The data belong to a study of T-cell memory formation after mild COVID-19. Study at large: TCR clusters were mostly confined to one donor each. Points from the study as a whole: SARS-CoV-2 specificity was not confirmed for second-wave clones peaking on day 37.

TCRdb recomputed calls from the 5' RACE reads with MiXCR, one row per CDR3 protein. The sample has over 500,000 distinct CDR3 sequences, about 18% seen once. Trimming shortened V by 1 base and J by 3 bases, and 19 bases separated the two germline ends. This CDR3 region has 17 residues. CDR1 DFQATT and CDR2 SNEGSKA come from the germline V gene (reference sequence). What was sequenced was PBMCs or a T cell subset sorted from them (not recorded which). The source is an adult woman who had mild COVID-19 (a few samples of this study predate the infection). Cell type and time point are not known. The chain joins TRBV20-1 to TRBJ1-5; TRBD1 might be the D (5 bases). DNA of the CDR3: TGCAGTGCTAGAGCCGAGTCCGACAGCACCGTCAATCAGCCCCAGCATTTT. Amino acid sequence: CSARAESDSTVNQPQHF.